Presented here are 5 T cell receptor beta chains from one specimen sequenced in a study of OX40 agonist ivuxolimab in advanced cancers. TCRdb's table, derived via immunoSEQ multiplex PCR, lists solely in-frame clones and lacks some. This sample has roughly 76,000 clones, with about 89% found just once. Sequenced material: CD4+ or CD8+ T cells sorted from blood, taken in a trial of the OX40 agonist ivuxolimab. The receptors were gathered from an adult with an advanced solid tumor such as melanoma, head and neck, liver or kidney cancer.

The rearrangement links TRBV10-3 to TRBJ2-3; 10 bases are a match to TRBD2. The junction had 11 bases not matched to a gene; V was cut back by 6 bases and J by 2 bases. CDR1 and CDR2 from the germline V gene are ENHRY and SYGVKD. This CDR3 spans 17 amino acids. The CDR3 loop is CAISPGASGGLTDTQYF. In nucleotides, the CDR3 is TGTGCCATCAGCCCTGGCGCTAGCGGGGGCCTCACAGATACGCAGTATTTT.

The chain employs TRBV7-9 and TRBJ2-7, with D tentatively TRBD1 (6 bases). This CDR3 contains 15 residues. V lost 1 base and J lost 7, with 17 bases in between. Germline lookup yields CDR1 SEHNR and CDR2 FQNEAQ (reference sequence). CDR3 sequence: CASSLGLGQRREQYF. Written as DNA, the CDR3 is TGTGCCAGCAGCTTAGGATTAGGACAGAGAAGAGAGCAGTACTTC.

This clone was seen a single time. The rearrangement uses TRBV4-1 and TRBJ2-2; D call uncertain. The CDR3 is made up of 14 amino acids. Germline V CDR1 and CDR2: MGHRA, YSYEKL. The V and J ends lost 1 base and 0 bases respectively, with 3 bases between them. The CDR3 DNA sequence: TGCGCCAGCAGCCAAGCCCCGAACACCGGGGAGCTGTTTTTT. Protein sequence: CASSQAPNTGELFF.

The chain recombines TRBV27 with TRBJ1-1; D is possibly TRBD1 (5 bases). This CDR3 is built from 14 residues. CDR1 and CDR2 from the germline V gene are MNHEY and SMNVEV (reference sequence). With 3 bases removed from V and 6 bases from J, the gap between germline ends came to 14 bases. Here the CDR3 reads CASSFAGSWAEAFF. The CDR3 region has the DNA TGTGCCAGCAGTTTCGCAGGGAGTTGGGCTGAAGCTTTCTTT.

The sample holds one count of this clone. The CDR3 DNA is TGTGCCAGCAGCGAAGTGGGCAGGGCGGAATCACCCCTCCACTTT. Translation gives CASSEVGRAESPLHF. V and J are TRBV21-1 and TRBJ1-6; no DNA check was done on the table's D call, TRBD1. TRBV21-1 is a pseudogene segment. The CDR3 has 15 residues.